Below are 14 T cell receptor beta chains sequenced from a single sample in a study of blood T cells in healthy people across ages. The authors ran a second PCR of about 7 to 11 cycles using a sample-barcoded 5' primer and a J-beta primer mix. MiXCR was run by TCRdb on the 5' RACE reads, yielding one entry per CDR3 protein. The table records approximately 900,000 distinct CDR3 sequences, about 48% of them present only once. Sequenced input: blood. The receptors come from a man aged 25-40 years in good health.

This clonotype was detected only once. The V call is TRBV6-5, the J call TRBJ1-2, with 7 nucleotides matching TRBD1. Looked up from germline, CDR1 is MNHEY and CDR2 is SVGAGI. The CDR3 has 14 residues. J was trimmed by 5 bases and V by 5 bases; bases with no gene match: 8. CDR3 bases: TGTGCCAGCAGTGGGGGGGACAGCCTATATGGCTACACCTTC. Its protein is CASSGGDSLYGYTF.

The chain's CDR3 is CASSSSFRVSVTYEQFF. The CDR3, as DNA: TGTGCCAGCAGTTCGTCCTTCAGGGTGTCGGTAACCTACGAGCAGTTCTTC. The gene calls are TRBV27 and TRBJ2-1, with D perhaps matching TRBD1 (5 bases). CDR3 length: 17 amino acids. Trimming took 4 bases from V and 10 from J, leaving 26 bases between them. Per the germline V gene, CDR1 is MNHEY and CDR2 is SMNVEV (reference sequence).

The rearrangement links TRBV4-3 to TRBJ2-5; D is perhaps TRBD2 (6 bases). The J call may be wrong; the DNA end is better matched by TRBJ2-7. Germline loops: CDR1 LGHNA, CDR2 YSLEER. The CDR3 runs to 15 residues. CDR3 nucleotide sequence: TGCGCCAGCAGCCAAGATTACGGGGGTTCGAACGAGCAGTACTTC. Amino acids: CASSQDYGGSNEQYF.

The table lists this clonotype with a few counts. This chain joins TRBV3-1 and TRBJ2-7; perhaps TRBD1 as D (6 bases). The J call may be wrong; the DNA end is better matched by TRBJ2-5. The length of the CDR3 is 16 residues. Germline V lookup: CDR1 LGHDT, CDR2 YNNKEL (reference sequence). CDR3 DNA: TGTGCCAGCAGCCAAGGTCTAGCAGGGGTCGGAGAGACCCAGTACTTC. It is translated as CASSQGLAGVGETQYF.

The chain has TRBV6-6 and TRBJ1-5; 7 nucleotides line up with TRBD1. CDR3 length equals 15 residues. The V gene end was trimmed by 5 bases and the J gene end by 0 bases; junction bases not matched to a gene: 4. CDR1 and CDR2 from the germline V gene are MNHNY and SVGAGI (reference sequence). The CDR3 loop reads CASSTGQNSNQPQHF. CDR3 sequence (DNA): TGTGCCAGCAGTACGGGACAGAATAGCAATCAGCCCCAGCATTTT.

This clonotype was seen a handful of times. The chain has TRBV5-1 and TRBJ2-1; D tentatively reads TRBD1 or TRBD2 (5 bases each). Trimming pared 1 base from V and 7 bases from J, leaving 18 bases between. Germline CDR1 is SGHRS and CDR2 is YFSETQ. The CDR3 runs 16 residues. Here the CDR3 reads CASSLFNGGQMNEQFF. CDR3 in DNA: TGCGCCAGCAGCTTGTTTAATGGAGGACAAATGAATGAGCAGTTCTTC.

The chain recombines TRBV3-1 with TRBJ1-1; D remains unclear. The V end lost 2 bases, the J end lost 4 bases, and 5 bases lay between the germline ends. CDR3 length: 12 residues. The germline V gene has CDR1 LGHDT and CDR2 YNNKEL (reference sequence). DNA of the CDR3: TGTGCCAGCAGCCAAAGGTTCACTGAAGCTTTCTTT. Its protein is CASSQRFTEAFF.

The table lists this clonotype with many counts. The J gene is TRBJ2-7, the V gene TRBV6-5, with 8 bases matching TRBD1. The germline CDR1 and CDR2 sequences are MNHEY and SVGAGI. With V trimmed by 0 bases and J by 1 base, 2 bases remained unmatched. This CDR3 comprises 15 residues. The CDR3 bases are TGTGCCAGCAGTTACTCTTGGACAGGGTCCTACGAGCAGTACTTC. Its protein product is CASSYSWTGSYEQYF.

The chain has TRBV3-1 and TRBJ1-2, with D hard to call. The CDR3 sequence is 13 residues long. Per the germline V gene, CDR1 is LGHDT and CDR2 is YNNKEL (reference sequence). V lost 9 bases and J 4 bases, leaving 15 bases between the germline ends. The CDR3 loop is CASTSGPTYGYTF. The CDR3 bases are TGTGCCAGTACGAGCGGACCAACCTATGGCTACACCTTC.

CDR3 sequence reads: CSVEGQGSSYEQYF. CDR3 DNA sequence: TGCAGCGTTGAAGGACAGGGGAGCTCCTACGAGCAGTACTTC. This rearrangement joins TRBV29-1 to TRBJ2-7; TRBD1 matches 8 bases. CDR1 is SQVTM and CDR2 is ANQGSEA in the germline V gene. The CDR3 is 14 amino acids. Germline trimming cut 1 base from V and 0 bases from J; bases unmatched to any gene: 2.

The rearrangement links TRBV7-2 to TRBJ2-3; TRBD1 might be the D (6 bases). The V gene lost 5 bases and the J gene lost 5 bases, with 17 bases spanning the gap. Germline CDR1 reads SGHTA; CDR2 reads FQGNSA. This CDR3 comprises 15 residues. CDR3 region: CASSDRGLTGDTQYF. Written as DNA, the CDR3 is TGTGCCAGCAGCGACCGGGGCCTGACAGGAGATACGCAGTATTTT.

This clonotype occurred a few times. This rearrangement joins TRBV4-3 to TRBJ2-7; D is unclear. There are 14 residues in the CDR3. Trimming stripped 0 bases from V and 4 bases from J, with 10 bases between. Per germline, CDR1 LGHNA and CDR2 YSLEER. The CDR3 here is CASSQEARMYEQYF. Written as DNA, the CDR3 is TGCGCCAGCAGCCAAGAGGCACGAATGTACGAGCAGTACTTC.

In the case of this clonotype: At one end, the junction sequence differs from germline, possibly due to a read error. The genes are TRBV9 and TRBJ2-3; 7 positions agree with TRBD1. The CDR3 sequence is 14 residues long. The germline gives CDR1 SGDLS, CDR2 YYNGEE. CDR3 region: CAGSPRQGPDTQYF. As DNA, the CDR3 is TGTGCCGGCAGCCCCCGACAGGGACCAGATACGCAGTATTTT.

The chain is built from TRBV24-1 and TRBJ2-3; a possible D gene is TRBD2 (6 bases). CDR1 is KGHDR and CDR2 is SFDVKD in the germline V gene. CDR3 length: 14 residues. Trimming removed 2 bases at V and 11 bases at J, with 16 bases between. As DNA, the CDR3 is TGTGCCACCAGTGATTCCGGGACTCTCGGGGGGCAGTATTTT. It yields the protein CATSDSGTLGGQYF.